These 21 T cell receptor beta chains were all obtained from the same sample, sequenced in a study of Ad26.COV2.S vaccination and SARS-CoV-2 variants. TCRdb's table, derived via immunoSEQ multiplex PCR, lists solely in-frame clones and lacks some. The top ten clones hold approximately 2.5% of a sample with roughly 420,000 clones, 89% of them seen once. The sample's treatment: roughly 18 received Ad26.COV2.S at low or high dose, single or two shots; 5 received placebo; per-sample allocation not given. Sampling occurred on day 63 after the first vaccine or placebo injection. Sample: peripheral blood, taken in a trial of Ad26.COV2.S vaccine versus placebo. The receptors here all came from a person aged 18-60 years who received the Ad26.COV2.S COVID-19 vaccine or a placebo.

This sequence joins TRBV4-3 and TRBJ2-7, with 14 positions matching TRBD2. V gave up 0 bases and J gave up 2 bases; unmatched junction bases: 3. This CDR3 is 17 amino acids long. The germline CDR1 and CDR2 sequences are LGHNA and YSLEER. CDR3 region: CASSQDGTSGGAYEQYF. CDR3 bases: TGCGCCAGCAGCCAAGATGGGACTAGCGGGGGCGCCTACGAGCAGTACTTC.

The chain carries TRBV5-5 and TRBJ1-5, with TRBD1 as a possible D gene (6 bases). The CDR3 spans 13 residues. Deletions cut 2 bases from V and 7 bases from J, with 10 bases between. The germline gives CDR1 SGHKS, CDR2 YYEKEE (reference sequence). CDR3 nucleotide sequence: TGTGCCAGCAGCTTCAGGGGTGGGCAGCCCCAGCATTTT. Translation gives CASSFRGGQPQHF.

J is TRBJ2-5 and V is TRBV5-1; no clear D. V was clipped by 4 bases and J by 2 bases, with 24 bases between them. This CDR3 contains 18 residues. Per germline, CDR1 SGHRS and CDR2 YFSETQ. CDR3 sequence: CASSPNLARAFLQETQYF. CDR3 sequence (DNA): TGCGCCAGCAGCCCTAATCTGGCTCGGGCGTTCCTTCAAGAGACCCAGTACTTC. Variable domain in full (rest from reference TRBV5-1 and TRBJ2-5): KAGVTQTPRYLIKTRGQQVTLSCSPISGHRSVSWYQQTPGQGLQFLFEYFSETQRNKGNFPGRFSGRQFSNSRSEMNVSTLELGDSALYLCASSPNLARAFLQETQYFGPGTRLLVL.

The chain joins TRBV6-6 to TRBJ1-1; 7 bases map to TRBD1. In germline, CDR1 is MNHNY, CDR2 SVGAGI (reference sequence). V gave up 0 bases and J gave up 5 bases; unmatched junction bases: 3. The CDR3 extends over 14 amino acids. CDR3 in amino acids: CASSYSPGGTEAFF. The CDR3 DNA follows: TGTGCCAGCAGTTACTCCCCAGGGGGGACTGAAGCTTTCTTT.

The CDR3 is CASSLLTGGSGYTF. The CDR3 nucleotides are TGTGCCAGCAGCCTCTTGACAGGGGGTAGTGGCTACACCTTC. This chain joins TRBV7-2 and TRBJ1-2; TRBD1 agrees at 9 bases. Germline V CDR1 and CDR2: SGHTA, FQGNSA. CDR3 length equals 14 residues. J was trimmed by 7 bases and V by 5 bases; bases with no gene match: 8.

A remark on this clone: Other DNA sequences in this specimen translate into the identical CDR3. CDR3 region: CAWSVGLNTEAFF. CDR3 nucleotides: TGTGCCTGGAGTGTGGGACTTAACACTGAAGCTTTCTTT. V and J are TRBV30 and TRBJ1-1, with D possibly TRBD1 on 5 matching bases. This CDR3 has 13 residues. V gave up 0 bases and J gave up 2 bases, with 7 bases separating them. CDR1 and CDR2 (germline): GTSNPN, SVGIG (reference sequence).

The V gene is TRBV9, the J gene TRBJ1-6; TRBD1 might be the D (5 bases). The V and J ends lost 5 bases and 5 bases respectively, with 8 bases between them. Germline lookup yields CDR1 SGDLS and CDR2 YYNGEE. There are 13 residues in the CDR3. CDR3 in amino acids: CASRGTDNSPLHF. The DNA for the CDR3 is TGTGCCAGCAGGGGGACGGATAATTCACCCCTCCACTTT.

The chain combines TRBV4-1 with TRBJ2-3; 8 bases are a match to TRBD2. CDR3 length: 15 amino acids. V gave up 6 bases and J gave up 2 bases; unmatched junction bases: 7. Per the germline V gene, CDR1 is MGHRA and CDR2 is YSYEKL. In DNA form, the CDR3 reads TGCGCCAGCAGGACATGGCGGGGGGACACAGATACGCAGTATTTT. The encoded protein is CASRTWRGDTDTQYF.

V is TRBV18 and J is TRBJ1-6, with TRBD1 as a possible D gene (5 bases). This CDR3 has 15 amino acids. Germline V gives CDR1 KGHSH, CDR2 LQKENI. V gave up 1 base and J gave up 7 bases, with 11 bases separating them. Here the CDR3 reads CASSPRGTTNSPLHF. The CDR3 nucleotides read TGTGCCAGCTCACCACGGGGGACCACGAATTCACCCCTCCACTTT. Looking up the rest from reference TRBV18 and TRBJ1-6 gives the full variable domain: NAGVMQNPRHLVRRRGQEARLRCSPMKGHSHVYWYRQLPEEGLKFMVYLQKENIIDESGMPKERFSAEFPKEGPSILRIQQVVRGDSAAYFCASSPRGTTNSPLHFGNGTRLTVT.

The genes are TRBV18 and TRBJ1-1; D is uncertain. The CDR3 consists of 14 residues. Germline V gene sequence: CDR1 KGHSH, CDR2 LQKENI. Trimming took off 3 bases at V and 1 base at J, with 9 bases between the two ends. The CDR3 protein is CASSPLSQNTEAFF. CDR3 bases: TGTGCCAGCTCACCGCTCTCCCAGAACACTGAAGCTTTCTTT.

V and J are TRBV24-1 and TRBJ2-7, with D unresolved. CDR1 is KGHDR and CDR2 is SFDVKD in the germline V gene. This CDR3 is 14 amino acids long. V was pared by 0 bases and J by 1 base, with 6 bases between. The CDR3 protein is CATSDLLGSYEQYF. The CDR3 DNA sequence: TGTGCCACCAGTGATTTGCTGGGGTCCTACGAGCAGTACTTC.

The rearrangement joins TRBV5-6 to TRBJ2-1; D call uncertain. This CDR3 has 12 amino acids. Germline loops: CDR1 SGHDT, CDR2 YYEEEE. Trimming shortened V by 0 bases and J by 10 bases, and 8 bases separated the two germline ends. The DNA of the CDR3 is TGTGCCAGCAGCTTGGGAGTGCGGGAGCAGTTCTTC. Translation: CASSLGVREQFF.

This rearrangement joins TRBV7-2 to TRBJ1-4; D is unclear. CDR1 is SGHTA and CDR2 is FQGNSA in the germline V gene. Trimming cost V 5 bases and J 1 base, with 8 bases left between them. The CDR3 is 14 residues long. DNA for the CDR3: TGTGCCAGCAGCCTATTCGGAACTAATGAAAAACTGTTTTTT. Protein product: CASSLFGTNEKLFF.

This chain connects TRBV6-5 to TRBJ2-3, with 7 bases identical to TRBD2. This CDR3 has 16 residues. V dropped 0 bases and J dropped 1; count of bases not matched to a gene: 4. Germline assignment: CDR1 MNHEY and CDR2 SVGAGI. The CDR3 sequence is CASSYSVAGGTDTQYF. The CDR3 nucleotides are TGTGCCAGCAGTTACTCGGTTGCGGGAGGCACAGATACGCAGTATTTT.

V is TRBV18 and J is TRBJ2-7; 10 bases line up with TRBD1. Germline trimming cut 1 base from V and 6 bases from J; bases unmatched to any gene: 6. The CDR3 loop spans 15 amino acids. Germline CDR1 KGHSH, CDR2 LQKENI. The CDR3 sequence: CASSPQGTGVREQYF. Written as DNA, the CDR3 is TGTGCCAGCTCACCACAAGGGACAGGGGTACGCGAGCAGTACTTC.

A note on this clone: A much bigger clone sits one base away, suggesting this may be a read error. Other DNA sequences in this sample translate to the same CDR3. V usage is TRBV9 and J usage is TRBJ2-2; 7 bases match TRBD1. The CDR3 is 15 amino acids. The germline V gene has CDR1 SGDLS and CDR2 YYNGEE. The junction had 4 bases not matched to a gene; V was cut back by 4 bases and J by 1 base. The CDR3 spells CASSPRTGNTGELFF. CDR3 bases: TGTGCCAGCAGCCCCCGGACAGGGAACACCGGGGAGCTGTTTTTT.

This clone was detected only once. The gene calls are TRBV9 and TRBJ2-5; TRBD2 might be the D (6 bases). V shed 1 base and J shed 4 bases, with 14 bases lying between them. This CDR3 contains 15 residues. Germline CDR1 is SGDLS and CDR2 is YYNGEE. CDR3 sequence: CASSVMASDGETQYF. The CDR3 region has the DNA TGTGCCAGCAGCGTAATGGCTAGCGATGGAGAGACCCAGTACTTC.

This clone was observed once. The V and J genes are TRBV7-2 and TRBJ1-2; D is perhaps TRBD1 (6 bases). Germline CDR1 SGHTA, CDR2 FQGNSA. The V end lost 2 bases, the J end lost 0 bases, and 10 bases lay between the germline ends. The CDR3 length is 15 residues. The CDR3 coding sequence is TGTGCCAGCAGCTTAACCACAGGGTCTAACTATGGCTACACCTTC. Amino acids: CASSLTTGSNYGYTF.

The chain employs TRBV7-9 and TRBJ2-5; 10 nucleotides match TRBD1. The CDR3 consists of 16 residues. Germline V gene data show CDR1 as SEHNR and CDR2 as FQNEAQ (reference sequence). V gave up 5 bases and J gave up 3 bases; unmatched junction bases: 9. The CDR3 loop reads CASSRPDRGLEETQYF. The DNA for the CDR3 is TGTGCCAGCAGCCGCCCCGACAGGGGGCTAGAAGAGACCCAGTACTTC.

V and J are TRBV27 and TRBJ2-7, with D possibly being TRBD2 (5 bases). V shed 8 bases and J shed 1 base, with 12 bases lying between them. Germline lookup yields CDR1 MNHEY and CDR2 SMNVEV (reference sequence). The CDR3 sequence is 13 residues long. The CDR3 DNA sequence: TGTGCCAGCGCCCGGGATGGGTCCTACGAGCAGTACGTC. This gives the protein CASARDGSYEQYV.

This clone came up once. V gene TRBV11-2 combines with J gene TRBJ2-1, with 16 bases that match TRBD2. The J segment lost 4 bases and the V segment lost 5 bases, leaving 5 bases of the junction unmatched. The V gene's germline CDR1 is SGHAT and CDR2 FQNNGV. The CDR3 extends over 17 amino acids. The CDR3, as DNA: TGTGCCAGCAGCCCCGGGACTAGCGGGAGGGGATACAATGAGCAGTTCTTC. This codes for CASSPGTSGRGYNEQFF.